The clone carrying this TCR beta chain was picked up a small number of times. In the source study's methods: Reference gene primer amplification gave estimated nucleated cell counts. Sequencing was performed with immunoSEQ multiplex PCR; in TCRdb, only in-frame clones are kept and a portion is missing. Clonal size and the V and J genes are those of that table, whereas D and trimming came from the DNA. Of around 190,000 clones in the sample, around 83% were seen once. The CDR3 sequence is 15 residues long. Germline V gene sequence: CDR1 SNHLY, CDR2 FYNNEI. V was clipped by 6 bases and J by 0 bases, with 12 bases between them. The Seattle site enrolled patients during active infection and followed them longitudinally. This record belongs to a study of blood T cell repertoires in COVID-19. Across the whole study: Material from acute and convalescent COVID-19 was sourced from the United States, Italy and Spain. PBMCs, B-cell-depleted T cells, or T cells provided the cDNA or gDNA that made up the material.

The sequencing input was peripheral blood. The sequence derives from a woman in her seventies with COVID-19, enrolled during active disease. J is TRBJ2-1 and V is TRBV2, with a possible D match to TRBD1 (5 bases). The CDR3 nucleotides are TGTGCCAGCAGACAGGCCTACTTCTCCTACAATGAGCAGTTCTTC. As protein: CASRQAYFSYNEQFF.